The present T cell receptor beta chain was sequenced within a study of beta chain features in type 1 diabetes. The authors took one heparinised blood draw, averaging about 120 mL, from each donor. Purity of each sorted population was above 95%. Findings and caveats of the study: In type 1 diabetes patients, VDJ junctions had fewer insertions; deletions at these junctions were more frequent. Researchers reported that naive, central memory and Treg TCRB repertoires appeared more similar in patients than in healthy donors. Moderately but significantly shorter TCRB CDR3s were found in Type 1 diabetes patients in all four CD4+ subsets.

Between the trimmed V and J ends, which lost 2 bases and 5 bases, there was a span of 10 bases. Germline CDR1 reads SGHTA; CDR2 reads FQGTGA. This CDR3 contains 14 residues. Reverse transcription of all isolated RNA meant that expressed TCRB transcripts were sequenced. Using immunoSEQ multiplex PCR, the repertoire was profiled, and TCRdb retains in-frame clones only, with some absent. The sample yields around 160,000 clones, 9% seen once. In its sample, this clone was seen a few times. What it binds is unknown. This TCR came from a woman aged 25 to 39 with type 1 diabetes. V gene TRBV7-3 combines with J gene TRBJ1-5; unclear D gene. Sequenced material: central memory CD4+ T cells from blood. CDR3 in amino acids: CASSLYGDDQPQHF. CDR3 in DNA: TGTGCCAGCAGCTTATACGGGGATGATCAGCCCCAGCATTTT.